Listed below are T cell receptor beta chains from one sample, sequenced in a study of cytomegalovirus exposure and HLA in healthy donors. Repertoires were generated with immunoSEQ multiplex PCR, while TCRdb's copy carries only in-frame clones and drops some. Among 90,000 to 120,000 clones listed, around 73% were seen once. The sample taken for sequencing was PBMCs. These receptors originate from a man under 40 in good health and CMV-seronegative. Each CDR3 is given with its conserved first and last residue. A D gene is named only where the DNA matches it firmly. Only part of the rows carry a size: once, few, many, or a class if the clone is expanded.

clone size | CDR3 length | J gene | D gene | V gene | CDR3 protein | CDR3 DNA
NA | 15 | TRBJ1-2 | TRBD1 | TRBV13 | CASSRPDRGLGGYTF | TGTGCCAGCAGCCGGCCGGACAGGGGGCTAGGTGGCTACACCTTC
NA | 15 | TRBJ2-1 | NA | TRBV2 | CASSGTGTAYNEQFF | TGTGCCAGCAGTGGGACCGGGACTGCCTACAATGAGCAGTTCTTC
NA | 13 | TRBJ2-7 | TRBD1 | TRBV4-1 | CASSPRDSYEQYF | TGCGCCAGCAGCCCCCGGGACAGCTACGAGCAGTACTTC
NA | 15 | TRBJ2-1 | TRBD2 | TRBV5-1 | CASSLAGGAYNEQFF | TGCGCCAGCAGCTTAGCGGGAGGGGCCTACAATGAGCAGTTCTTC
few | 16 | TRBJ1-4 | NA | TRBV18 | CASSPMQGGQGEKLFF | TGTGCCAGCTCACCAATGCAGGGTGGCCAAGGGGAAAAACTGTTTTTT
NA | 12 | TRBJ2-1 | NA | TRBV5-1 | CASSFGDNEQFF | TGCGCCAGCAGTTTCGGGGACAATGAGCAGTTCTTC
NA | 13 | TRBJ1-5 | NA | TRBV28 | CASSLEGYQPQHF | TGTGCCAGCAGTTTAGAGGGTTATCAGCCCCAGCATTTT
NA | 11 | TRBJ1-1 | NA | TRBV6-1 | CASRAGIQAFF | TGTGCCAGCAGGGCGGGGATTCAAGCTTTCTTT
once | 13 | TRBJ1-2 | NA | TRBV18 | CASSPGPQGGYTF | TGTGCCAGCTCACCAGGCCCCCAGGGTGGCTACACCTTC
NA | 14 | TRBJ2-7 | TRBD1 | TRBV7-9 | CSSSSIRQGHEQYF | TGTTCCAGCAGCTCAATAAGACAGGGGCACGAGCAGTACTTC
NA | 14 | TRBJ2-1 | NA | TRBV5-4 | CASSLIDSPDEQFF | TGTGCCAGCAGCTTAATCGACAGTCCCGATGAGCAGTTCTTC
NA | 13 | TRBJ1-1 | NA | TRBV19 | CASSITGGTEAFF | TGTGCCAGTAGTATTACGGGGGGCACTGAAGCTTTCTTT
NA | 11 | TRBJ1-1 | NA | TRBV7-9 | CSSSPRPGAFF | TGTTCCAGCAGCCCACGTCCGGGGGCTTTCTTT
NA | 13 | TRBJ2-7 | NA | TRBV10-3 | CATVEFEGGEQYF | TGTGCCACGGTCGAATTTGAGGGCGGTGAGCAGTACTTC
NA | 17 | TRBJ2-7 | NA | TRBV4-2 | CASSQEGDILTSYEQYF | TGTGCCAGCAGCCAAGAAGGGGACATCCTAACCTCCTACGAGCAGTACTTC
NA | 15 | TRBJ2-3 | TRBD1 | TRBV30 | CAWSEQGVGTDTQYF | TGTGCCTGGAGTGAACAGGGGGTGGGCACAGATACGCAGTATTTT
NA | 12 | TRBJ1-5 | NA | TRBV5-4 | CASSFQNQPQHF | TGTGCCAGCAGCTTTCAGAATCAGCCCCAGCATTTT
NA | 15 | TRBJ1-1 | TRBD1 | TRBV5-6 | CASSAPDRGNTEAFF | TGTGCCAGCAGCGCGCCCGACAGGGGGAACACTGAAGCTTTCTTT
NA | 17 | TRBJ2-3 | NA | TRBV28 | CASSSHRRGSGTDTQYF | TGTGCCAGCAGCTCGCATAGGAGAGGGAGCGGGACAGATACGCAGTATTTT
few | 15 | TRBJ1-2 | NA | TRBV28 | CASSLLLTGTYGYTF | TGTGCCAGCAGTTTACTCCTGACGGGTACCTATGGCTACACCTTC
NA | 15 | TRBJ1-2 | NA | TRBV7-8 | CASSSLSGRNYGYTF | TGTGCCAGCAGTTCCTTGTCAGGGCGTAACTATGGCTACACCTTC
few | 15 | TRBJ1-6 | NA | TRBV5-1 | CASSLEFSKNSPLHF | TGCGCCAGCAGCTTGGAGTTCAGTAAGAATTCACCCCTCCACTTT
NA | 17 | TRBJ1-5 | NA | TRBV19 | CASSMTFIRSGNQPQHF | TGTGCCAGTAGTATGACCTTTATCAGGTCGGGGAATCAGCCCCAGCATTTT